The clone carrying this T cell receptor beta chain was counted a few times. Its antigen is unknown. TCRdb reprocessed the RT-PCR reads with MiXCR, giving one entry per CDR3 protein. The repertoire holds 650,000 to 800,000 distinct CDR3 sequences, with around 13% as singletons. The data originate from a study of response to subunit inactivated influenza vaccine. Notes on the study in general: Authors proposed each seasonal influenza vaccination draws in few new T cells.

This material consisted of PBMCs from blood, taken less than 15 days before vaccination. The receptor was derived from a man aged 50 to 60 who received an inactivated influenza vaccine.

The chain's CDR3 is CSVELASYEQYF. The CDR3 coding sequence is TGCAGCGTTGAACTGGCCAGCTACGAGCAGTACTTC. The chain couples TRBV29-1 to TRBJ2-7; D is unclear. This CDR3 is built from 12 residues. V was shortened by 2 bases and J by 3 bases, with 8 bases between the two germline ends. Germline CDR1 is SQVTM and CDR2 is ANQGSEA.